This T cell receptor (beta chain) was sequenced for a study of molecular identifiers for immune sequencing clone quantification. This clonotype was recorded at least ten times. TCRdb reprocessed the PCR reads via MiXCR and lists one record per CDR3 protein. The sample gives just under 650,000 distinct CDR3 sequences, just under 20% of which show up once; roughly 0.9% is in the top ten. Per germline, CDR1 MGHRA and CDR2 YSYEKL. CDR3 length: 15 amino acids. Deletions cut 1 base from V and 4 bases from J, with 10 bases between. The chain uses TRBV4-1 and TRBJ1-4; D ambiguous. Sequencing was carried out using naive CD8+ T cells from blood, with Jurkat cell RNA spiked in. Sample subset: FACS-sorted CD8+CD4-CCR7+CD45RA+ naive T cells. The receptor comes from a human donor in good health. Some libraries in this study had Jurkat cell RNA spiked in. The CDR3 DNA reads as TGCGCCAGCAGCCAAGTGGAAAGTCTTAATGAAAAACTGTTTTTT. Amino acid sequence: CASSQVESLNEKLFF.